One TCR beta chain is described in this entry. V lost 0 bases and J lost 5; bases outside the gene matches: 4. The CDR3 sequence is 16 residues long. CDR1 is MNHEY, CDR2 SVGAGI, per germline. The source of the sample is a study of OX40 agonist ivuxolimab in advanced cancers. Sequencing was performed with immunoSEQ multiplex PCR; in TCRdb, only in-frame clones are kept and a portion is missing. Counted here are around 70,000 clones, less than 90% occurring once; the ten biggest clones make up roughly 2.4%. This specimen consisted of CD4+ or CD8+ T cells sorted from blood, obtained in a trial of the OX40 agonist ivuxolimab. This TCR was sampled from an adult with an advanced solid tumor such as melanoma, head and neck, liver or kidney cancer. The chain carries TRBV6-5 and TRBJ2-7; 13 bases agree with TRBD2. The CDR3 DNA follows: TGTGCCAGCAGTTACTCTACGGGACTAGCGGGGAACGAGCAGTACTTC. Translated: CASSYSTGLAGNEQYF.